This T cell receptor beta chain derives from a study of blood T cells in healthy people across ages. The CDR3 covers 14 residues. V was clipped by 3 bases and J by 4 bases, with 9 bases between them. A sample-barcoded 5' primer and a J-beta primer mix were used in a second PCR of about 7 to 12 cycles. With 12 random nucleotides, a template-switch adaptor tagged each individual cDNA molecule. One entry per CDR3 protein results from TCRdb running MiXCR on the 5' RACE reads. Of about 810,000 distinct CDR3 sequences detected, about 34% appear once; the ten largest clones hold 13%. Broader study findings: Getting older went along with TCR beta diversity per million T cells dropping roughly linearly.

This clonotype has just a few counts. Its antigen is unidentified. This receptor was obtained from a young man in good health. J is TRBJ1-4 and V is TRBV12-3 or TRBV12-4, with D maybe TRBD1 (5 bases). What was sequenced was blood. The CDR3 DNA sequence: TGTGCCAGCAGTTTGTGGGACGGTAATGAAAAACTGTTTTTT. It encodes CASSLWDGNEKLFF.